Each of the 30 T cell receptor beta chains below was sequenced from the same sample in a study of CD8+ T cells in alopecia areata. Sequencing templates came from extracted RNA that was reverse transcribed into cDNA. Assay: immunoSEQ multiplex PCR; the TCRdb copy retains only in-frame clones and omits some. The data show 150,000 or so clones, just over 65% seen once. Source: CD8+ T cells sorted from blood, taken at week 0. These receptors were collected from a human donor with alopecia areata.

This rearrangement joins TRBV19 to TRBJ1-1; tentatively, D is TRBD1 (5 bases). Germline assignment: CDR1 LNHDA and CDR2 SQIVND (reference sequence). V was shortened by 5 bases and J by 7 bases, with 23 bases between the two germline ends. The CDR3 extends over 16 amino acids. For the CDR3, the DNA is TGTGCCAGTAGTCAGCGGGGGAGGATCTACACTGGTGAAGCTTTCTTT. It codes for CASSQRGRIYTGEAFF.

This sequence joins TRBV19 and TRBJ1-5; tentative D call: TRBD1 (6 bases). V lost 10 bases and J 0 bases, leaving 16 bases between the germline ends. CDR1 LNHDA and CDR2 SQIVND come from the germline V gene (reference sequence). The CDR3 loop spans 15 amino acids. CDR3: CATAWGGISNQPQHF. The CDR3 DNA reads as TGTGCCACTGCTTGGGGGGGCATTAGCAATCAGCCCCAGCATTTT.

The chain recombines TRBV7-2 with TRBJ2-2; maybe TRBD2 (5 bases). The CDR3 runs 13 residues. V lost 5 bases and J lost 6, with 10 bases in between. CDR1 and CDR2 (germline): SGHTA, FQGNSA. The CDR3 DNA reads as TGTGCCAGCAGCCTAATCGGGGCCGGGGAGCTGTTTTTT. Protein: CASSLIGAGELFF.

This clone turned up a few times. CDR3 region: CASSIGTGSGSPLHF. The CDR3 DNA reads as TGTGCCAGTAGTATTGGGACAGGGTCTGGTTCACCCCTCCACTTT. This chain uses TRBV19 with TRBJ1-6; 9 bases are a match to TRBD1. Germline trimming cut 3 bases from V and 9 bases from J; bases unmatched to any gene: 6. This CDR3 spans 15 amino acids. Germline V CDR1 and CDR2: LNHDA, SQIVND (reference sequence).

The chain uses TRBV29-1 and TRBJ2-3; 10 bases align to TRBD2. The CDR3 consists of 13 residues. Germline CDR1 SQVTM, CDR2 ANQGSEA. Germline trimming cut 7 bases from V and 4 bases from J; bases unmatched to any gene: 5. CDR3 in DNA: TGCAGCGACAGCGGGGGGGCAGCAGATACGCAGTATTTT. Translating gives CSDSGGAADTQYF.

This clone was detected only a few times. The chain recombines TRBV25-1 with TRBJ1-2; D unresolved. The V end lost 4 bases, the J end lost 4 bases, and 7 bases lay between the germline ends. CDR3 length: 12 amino acids. Per germline, CDR1 MGHDK and CDR2 SYGVNS. The CDR3 DNA follows: TGTGCCAGCAGTGGGGAAAGCTATGGCTACACCTTC. Its translation is CASSGESYGYTF.

The rearrangement uses TRBV2 and TRBJ2-2; D might be TRBD1 or TRBD2, each matching 6 bases. Trimming left V 11 bases short and J 1 base short, with 20 bases between. The germline V gene encodes CDR1 SNHLY and CDR2 FYNNEI. The CDR3 totals 16 residues. This CDR3 reads CAVWGAGGLNTGELFF. The DNA of the CDR3 is TGTGCCGTTTGGGGGGCGGGCGGACTGAACACCGGGGAGCTGTTTTTT.

The rearrangement joins TRBV6-5 to TRBJ2-5; 7 bases are a match to TRBD2. Trimming removed 6 bases from V and 4 bases from J; junction bases left unmatched: 5. Germline V gene data show CDR1 as MNHEY and CDR2 as SVGAGI. This CDR3 is 13 amino acids long. CDR3 residues: CASSPAGVETQYF. In DNA form, the CDR3 reads TGTGCCAGCAGCCCCGCGGGGGTAGAGACCCAGTACTTC.

The J gene is TRBJ1-1, the V gene TRBV29-1; D unresolved. Germline loops: CDR1 SQVTM, CDR2 ANQGSEA. Trimming shortened V by 5 bases and J by 8 bases, and 9 bases separated the two germline ends. CDR3 length: 10 residues. CDR3 in amino acids: CSVSPQEAFF. The CDR3 nucleotides are TGCAGCGTTTCCCCCCAGGAAGCTTTCTTT.

This clone appeared a single time. The chain uses TRBV7-9 and TRBJ2-7; TRBD1 matches 7 bases. The CDR3 spans 17 residues. The junction had 13 bases not matched to a gene; V was cut back by 5 bases and J by 0 bases. CDR1 and CDR2 (germline): SEHNR, FQNEAQ (reference sequence). CDR3 sequence (DNA): TGTGCCAGCAGCCCCAACGTTAACAGGGGACCCTCCTACGAGCAGTACTTC. The encoded protein is CASSPNVNRGPSYEQYF.

The chain joins TRBV7-9 to TRBJ2-5; 10 nucleotides agree with TRBD1. This CDR3 is 15 amino acids long. The V segment lost 3 bases and the J segment 2 bases; nucleotides outside the gene matches: 3. Germline assignment: CDR1 SEHNR and CDR2 FQNEAQ (reference sequence). The CDR3 DNA reads as TGTGCCAGCAGCTTGGGACAGGGGCTTCAAGAGACCCAGTACTTC. The encoded protein is CASSLGQGLQETQYF.

V is TRBV27 and J is TRBJ1-5; no clear D gene. The CDR3 covers 13 residues. V lost 4 bases and J 3 bases, leaving 7 bases between the germline ends. Germline-derived CDR1 and CDR2 are MNHEY and SMNVEV (reference sequence). As DNA, the CDR3 is TGTGCCAGCAGTTCCGCAAACAATCAGCCCCAGCATTTT. Its protein is CASSSANNQPQHF.

This clone occurred a few times. The chain joins TRBV5-1 to TRBJ2-6; D may be TRBD2 (5 bases). Germline assignment: CDR1 SGHRS and CDR2 YFSETQ. The CDR3 covers 14 residues. Trimming cost V 4 bases and J 3 bases, with 8 bases left between them. CDR3 residues: CASSAGGGANVLTF. The CDR3 DNA is TGCGCCAGCAGCGCGGGCGGTGGGGCCAACGTCCTGACTTTC.

The table lists this clone with a few counts. V is TRBV15 and J is TRBJ1-5; D is uncertain. The V end lost 0 bases, the J end lost 0 bases, and 3 bases lay between the germline ends. This CDR3 comprises 14 residues. Germline loops: CDR1 LNHNV, CDR2 YYDKDF (reference sequence). The CDR3: CATSRDHSNQPQHF. For the CDR3, the DNA is TGTGCCACCAGCAGAGACCATAGCAATCAGCCCCAGCATTTT.

The gene calls are TRBV2 and TRBJ1-6; D uncertain. V gave up 6 bases and J gave up 0 bases, with 9 bases separating them. Germline assignment: CDR1 SNHLY and CDR2 FYNNEI. This CDR3 contains 15 residues. The CDR3 nucleotides read TGTGCCAGCAGGGTCGGCAGCTCCTATAATTCACCCCTCCACTTT. This sequence encodes CASRVGSSYNSPLHF.

The count of this clone is one. The chain is built from TRBV9 and TRBJ2-3, with D perhaps TRBD2 (6 bases). The germline V gene has CDR1 SGDLS and CDR2 YYNGEE. CDR3 length equals 14 residues. V gave up 3 bases and J gave up 0 bases, with 8 bases separating them. The CDR3 here is CASSAGTSTDTQYF. CDR3 nucleotide sequence: TGTGCCAGCAGCGCCGGGACTAGCACAGATACGCAGTATTTT.

This clone has just a few counts. CDR3 nucleotide sequence: TGCGCCAGCAGCCTCGGACAAAGAGCAACTAATGAAAAACTGTTTTTT. Amino acids: CASSLGQRATNEKLFF. The V gene is TRBV5-1, the J gene TRBJ1-4, with D possibly TRBD1 on 5 matching bases. The CDR3 is made up of 16 amino acids. The V gene lost 4 bases and the J gene lost 0 bases, with 13 bases spanning the gap. Germline V CDR1 and CDR2: SGHRS, YFSETQ.

CDR3 amino acids: CATSDRTSAYSNQPQHF. CDR3 nucleotides: TGTGCCACGTCCGACAGGACCTCCGCTTATAGCAATCAGCCCCAGCATTTT. V usage is TRBV30 and J usage is TRBJ1-5; D is possibly TRBD1 (6 bases). Trimming took off 8 bases at V and 0 bases at J, with 23 bases between the two ends. Germline CDR1 is GTSNPN and CDR2 is SVGIG (reference sequence). The length of the CDR3 is 17 residues.

This chain links TRBV19 with TRBJ1-2; D is ambiguous. The CDR3 spans 12 residues. Trimming pared 3 bases from V and 7 bases from J, leaving 9 bases between. Per germline, CDR1 LNHDA and CDR2 SQIVND (reference sequence). This chain's CDR3 is CASSMAWVGYTF. The DNA of the CDR3 is TGTGCCAGTAGTATGGCTTGGGTTGGCTACACCTTC.

The chain is built from TRBV10-3 and TRBJ2-7; TRBD1 matches at 8 bases. V lost 7 bases, J lost 3 bases, and 8 bases stayed unmatched. Germline V lookup: CDR1 ENHRY, CDR2 SYGVKD. This CDR3 region has 14 residues. CDR3 region: CAITPDREDYEQYF. In DNA form, the CDR3 reads TGTGCCATCACCCCGGACAGGGAGGACTACGAGCAGTACTTC.

DNA for the CDR3: TGTGCCAGCAGTGAATCCGGGACAGGGAGCGATGAGCAGTTCTTC. The encoded protein is CASSESGTGSDEQFF. The V call is TRBV25-1, the J call TRBJ2-1, with 9 positions matching TRBD1. CDR3 length: 15 amino acids. The trim removed 1 base at V and 8 bases at J, leaving 6 bases unmatched. The germline V gene has CDR1 MGHDK and CDR2 SYGVNS.

This clone was seen a few times. The chain uses TRBV19 and TRBJ2-5, with 14 bases that match TRBD2. Germline loops: CDR1 LNHDA, CDR2 SQIVND (reference sequence). V gave up 9 bases and J gave up 5 bases; unmatched junction bases: 5. The CDR3 sequence is 14 residues long. CDR3 sequence reads: CASGTSGGYETQYF. CDR3 sequence (DNA): TGTGCCAGCGGGACTAGCGGGGGTTACGAGACCCAGTACTTC.

Points on this clone: The same CDR3 arises from other DNA sequences in this sample as well. The CDR3 region has the DNA TGTGCCTGGAGTGTAAATGAAAAACTGTTTTTT. Protein: CAWSVNEKLFF. The rearrangement links TRBV30 to TRBJ1-4; D unclear. Trimming removed 0 bases from V and 5 bases from J, with 1 base in between. The CDR3 runs to 11 residues. Germline CDR1 is GTSNPN and CDR2 is SVGIG (reference sequence).

CDR3 sequence: CASSSPGQGNTGELFF. For the CDR3, the DNA is TGTGCCAGCAGCTCCCCGGGACAGGGAAACACCGGGGAGCTGTTTTTT. The V gene is TRBV5-6, the J gene TRBJ2-2; 9 bases map to TRBD1. The CDR3 covers 16 residues. V trimming: 3 bases; J trimming: 2 bases; junction bases outside the gene matches: 5. The germline gives CDR1 SGHDT, CDR2 YYEEEE.

This clone was seen a few times. V is TRBV29-1 and J is TRBJ2-2; D unclear. V dropped 4 bases and J dropped 7 bases, with 10 bases sitting between them. This CDR3 has 12 amino acids. The germline V gene encodes CDR1 SQVTM and CDR2 ANQGSEA. The CDR3 DNA sequence: TGCAGCGTTGTCCAGGAACACGGGGAGCTGTTTTTT. It yields the protein CSVVQEHGELFF.

The genes are TRBV30 and TRBJ1-2, with a possible D match to TRBD1 (5 bases). Germline V gene lookup returns CDR1 GTSNPN and CDR2 SVGIG (reference sequence). V was pared by 8 bases and J by 8 bases, with 12 bases between. This CDR3 spans 10 amino acids. The CDR3 is CAGGPEGYTF. For the CDR3, the DNA is TGTGCCGGGGGACCGGAGGGCTACACCTTC.

The chain employs TRBV2 and TRBJ2-3, with 7 bases that match TRBD1. This CDR3 contains 15 residues. Germline values: CDR1 SNHLY, CDR2 FYNNEI. The V segment lost 2 bases and the J segment 5 bases; nucleotides outside the gene matches: 7. As DNA, the CDR3 is TGTGCCAGCAGTGAACGGCTTAGGGGGCAAGATACGCAGTATTTT. Its translation is CASSERLRGQDTQYF.

This chain joins TRBV5-5 and TRBJ2-5, with D possibly matching TRBD2 (7 bases). Per germline, CDR1 SGHKS and CDR2 YYEKEE (reference sequence). The CDR3 covers 12 residues. With 7 bases removed from V and 2 bases from J, the gap between germline ends came to 9 bases. CDR3 loop: CASEGGQETQYF. CDR3 DNA: TGTGCCAGCGAGGGGGGGCAAGAGACCCAGTACTTC.

The chain employs TRBV29-1 and TRBJ2-5, with D perhaps TRBD1 or TRBD2 (6 bases each). This CDR3 comprises 15 residues. Looked up from germline, CDR1 is SQVTM and CDR2 is ANQGSEA. V lost 4 bases and J lost 0, with 15 bases in between. The CDR3 loop is CSVGRRGADQETQYF. The DNA of the CDR3 is TGCAGCGTTGGGAGAAGGGGGGCCGACCAAGAGACCCAGTACTTC.

J is TRBJ1-1 and V is TRBV2, with a weak D call TRBD1 (5 bases). CDR3 length: 10 amino acids. Per germline, CDR1 SNHLY and CDR2 FYNNEI. V lost 7 bases and J lost 9, with 9 bases in between. The CDR3 region is CASIEGQAFF. CDR3 bases: TGTGCCAGCATCGAGGGGCAAGCTTTCTTT.